Many counts were recorded for the clone carrying this TCR beta chain. No antigen is known for it. The source material, RNA transcripts, was used to amplify TCR beta CDR3 regions. First-round RT-PCR with HTBI primers amplified the TCR CDR3 region. Each CDR3 protein is one row after TCRdb ran MiXCR on the multiplex PCR reads. The data show 450,000 to 550,000 distinct CDR3 sequences, about 24% seen once. The record originates from a study of T cells in Graves' hyperthyroidism and ophthalmopathy. Study-level points and caveats: Among clonotypes expanded in thyroid above 0.001, most were also found in blood. Ophthalmopathy got predicted by the model a median around 6.6 months before its onset.

Diagnosis relied on clinical symptoms, serum thyroxine and TRAb, thyroid ultrasound and orbital computed tomography. The specimen was blood. This clonotype originated in a woman aged 25-40 years with Graves' ophthalmopathy.

CDR3 amino acids: CAIAASHGTGGRKTQYF. CDR3 DNA sequence: TGTGCCATCGCCGCGAGCCACGGGACAGGGGGACGTAAGACCCAGTACTTC. The chain recombines TRBV10-3 with TRBJ2-5, with 11 positions matching TRBD1. CDR1 and CDR2 from the germline V gene are ENHRY and SYGVKD. This CDR3 has 17 amino acids. J gave up 6 bases and V 8 bases, and 17 bases lay outside the gene matches.